These 8 T cell receptor beta chains were sequenced from one sample in a study of post-analysis software for immune sequencing data. Points from the study as a whole: Patients showed TRBV5-6, TRBV5-1 and TRBV20-1 among 4 or 5 TRBV segments more frequent than in controls.

What these receptors recognize is not known. Every TCR beta cDNA library bore unique molecular identifiers. MiXCR, run by TCRdb on the PCR reads, gives a single entry per CDR3 protein. The sample contains roughly 540,000 distinct CDR3 sequences, roughly 34% of which appear only once. The sequencing sample was made of blood. The receptors were sampled from a girl aged 2-17 years with multiple sclerosis.

The chain combines TRBV5-1 with TRBJ2-1; no firm D call. Germline CDR1 reads SGHRS; CDR2 reads YFSETQ. The CDR3 is 11 amino acids. The V end lost 3 bases, the J end lost 10 bases, and 8 bases lay between the germline ends. The CDR3, as DNA: TGCGCCAGCAGCTCAAATAGGGAGCAGTTCTTC. It encodes CASSSNREQFF.

This clonotype came up once. V and J are TRBV4-1 and TRBJ2-5, with 13 nucleotides matching TRBD2. This CDR3 comprises 17 residues. CDR1 and CDR2 (germline): MGHRA, YSYEKL. V lost 0 bases to trimming and J lost 11 bases; unmatched junction nucleotides: 12. The CDR3 region is CASSQDQGLAGQNEQYF. CDR3 DNA: TGCGCCAGCAGCCAAGATCAGGGACTAGCGGGGCAGAATGAGCAGTACTTC.

In its sample, this clonotype was seen a few times. The chain employs TRBV7-9 and TRBJ2-3; TRBD1 might be the D (5 bases). CDR3 length equals 13 residues. The V end was cut by 2 bases, the J end by 8 bases, with 11 bases between. Germline V gives CDR1 SEHNR, CDR2 FQNEAQ (reference sequence). CDR3 sequence: CASSLSSQGTQYF. Here the CDR3 DNA reads TGTGCCAGCAGCTTATCCAGTCAGGGTACGCAGTATTTT.

This clonotype was picked up a small number of times. The CDR3 spells CASSFTSGGLPYEQYF. DNA of the CDR3: TGTGCCAGCAGCTTTACTAGCGGGGGCCTTCCCTACGAGCAGTACTTC. J is TRBJ2-7 and V is TRBV7-2; 11 nucleotides align to TRBD2. Germline CDR1 reads SGHTA; CDR2 reads FQGNSA. The V and J ends lost 3 bases and 2 bases, in that order; junction bases with no gene match: 6. CDR3 length: 16 residues.

On this clonotype: One base away lies a much larger clone, so this may be a sequencing read error. J is TRBJ2-3 and V is TRBV13; maybe TRBD2 (5 bases). The CDR3 is 13 amino acids. Germline CDR1 is PRHDT and CDR2 is FYEKMQ (reference sequence). The V gene lost 4 bases and the J gene lost 2 bases, with 7 bases spanning the gap. CDR3 amino acids: CASSSRDTDTQYF. For the CDR3, the DNA is TGTGCCAGCAGCTCCCGGGACACAGATACGCAGTATTTT.

This clonotype was found a few times. The gene calls are TRBV11-2 and TRBJ2-7; D unclear. The CDR3 is 12 amino acids. Germline V lookup: CDR1 SGHAT, CDR2 FQNNGV. Trimming took 3 bases from V and 3 from J, leaving 6 bases between them. As DNA, the CDR3 is TGTGCCAGCAGCTTCCCCGTCTACGAGCAGTACTTC. This translates into CASSFPVYEQYF. Drawing the rest from reference TRBV11-2 and TRBJ2-7, the complete variable domain is EAGVAQSPRYKIIEKRQSVAFWCNPISGHATLYWYQQILGQGPKLLIQFQNNGVVDDSQLPKDRFSAERLKGVDSTLKIQPAKLEDSAVYLCASSFPVYEQYFGPGTRLTVT.

In this sample, this clonotype turned up a few times. The rearrangement links TRBV5-1 to TRBJ2-7, with D possibly being TRBD1 or TRBD2 (5 bases each). Germline CDR1 is SGHRS and CDR2 is YFSETQ. This CDR3 is 15 amino acids long. V lost 1 base, J lost 7 bases, and 18 bases lay in between. The CDR3 sequence: CASSLSGTTSGEQYF. Written as DNA, the CDR3 is TGCGCCAGCAGCTTGTCTGGGACCACCTCGGGTGAGCAGTACTTC.

As regards this clonotype: Germline and junction disagree at one end, which may indicate a read error. This rearrangement joins TRBV28 to TRBJ2-5; the match to TRBD2 covers 8 bases. The CDR3 is 15 residues long. Per the germline V gene, CDR1 is MDHEN and CDR2 is SYDVKM. The CDR3 nucleotides read TGTGCCGGCAGTTCCCGGGAGGGGGGCAGGGAGACCCAGTACTTC. Protein: CAGSSREGGRETQYF.